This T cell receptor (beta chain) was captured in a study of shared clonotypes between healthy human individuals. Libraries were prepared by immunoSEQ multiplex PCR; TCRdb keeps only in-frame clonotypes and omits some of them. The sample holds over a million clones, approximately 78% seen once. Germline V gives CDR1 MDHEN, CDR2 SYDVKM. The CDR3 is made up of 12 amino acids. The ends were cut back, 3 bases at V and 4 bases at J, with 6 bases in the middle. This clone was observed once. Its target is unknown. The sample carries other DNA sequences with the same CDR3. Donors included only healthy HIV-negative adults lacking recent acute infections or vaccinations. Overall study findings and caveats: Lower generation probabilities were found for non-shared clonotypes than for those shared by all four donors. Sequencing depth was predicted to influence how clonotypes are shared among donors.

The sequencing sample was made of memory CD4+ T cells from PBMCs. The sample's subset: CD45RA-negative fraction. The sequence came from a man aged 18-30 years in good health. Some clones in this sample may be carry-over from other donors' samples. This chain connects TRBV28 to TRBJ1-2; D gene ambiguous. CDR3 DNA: TGTGCCAGCAGTTTGGCGGGCTATGGCTACACCTTC. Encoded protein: CASSLAGYGYTF.